This T cell receptor beta chain comes out of a study of shared clonotypes between healthy human individuals. Study-wide results and caveats: Rarefaction indicated that sorted-subset sequencing remained incomplete although depth was large.

Profiled with immunoSEQ multiplex PCR; TCRdb holds only in-frame clones, not every one. Here the sample spans roughly 1,500,000 clones, less than 99% being singletons. J was trimmed by 2 bases and V by 5 bases; bases with no gene match: 5. Germline loops: CDR1 MDHEN, CDR2 SYDVKM. The CDR3 has 15 amino acids. CD4+ cells were split into CD45RA+ naive and CD45RA-negative memory subsets. A note on this clone: The antigen is unknown.

This chain joins TRBV28 and TRBJ1-3; TRBD1 agrees at 8 bases. The source of this sequence is a man between 25 and 39 years old in good health. The source material was naive CD4+ T cells sorted from blood. Subset described: CD45RA+ positively selected. CDR3 sequence (DNA): TGTGCCAGCAGTCCGCCGGACAGGGCTGGAAACACCATATATTTT. Encoded protein: CASSPPDRAGNTIYF.